The rows below give T cell receptor beta chains drawn from one sample of a study of blood T cell repertoires in COVID-19. Using immunoSEQ multiplex PCR, the repertoire was profiled, and TCRdb retains in-frame clones only, with some absent. The data show approximately 270,000 clones, about 87% seen once. The source material was peripheral blood. The source of these receptors is a woman in her twenties or thirties with COVID-19, enrolled during active disease. Each CDR3 is given with its conserved first and last residue. A D gene is named only where the DNA matches it firmly. The size of a clone is reported for some rows only, either as once, few or many, or as a class for expanded clones.

cdr3_nt	cdr3_aa	d_call	clone_size	v_call	j_call
TGTGCCAGCAGTGAAGAGGGGTACACTGAAGCTTTCTTT	CASSEEGYTEAFF	.	.	TRBV2	TRBJ1-1
TGTGCCAGCAGTTTAGGTCCCAGGTCAGGACAGGGGACGTACAATGAGCAGTTCTTC	CASSLGPRSGQGTYNEQFF	TRBD1	.	TRBV28	TRBJ2-1
TGTGCCATCAGTGAGACAGGGGGGTTTAATTCACCCCTCCACTTT	CAISETGGFNSPLHF	TRBD1	.	TRBV10-3	TRBJ1-6
TGTGCCAGTAGTACGTGGACAGGGGAGGGCAATCAGCCCCAGCATTTT	CASSTWTGEGNQPQHF	TRBD1	.	TRBV19	TRBJ1-5
TGTGCCAGCAGTGAATCGGGGGTTCAGGGCTACACCTTC	CASSESGVQGYTF	.	.	TRBV6-1	TRBJ1-2
TGTGCCAGCAGTTCAATAACGGGTCCTATAAATGAAAAACTGTTTTTT	CASSSITGPINEKLFF	.	.	TRBV5-5	TRBJ1-4
TGCGCCAGCAGCCAAGGGACAGGGGGTCCCTCTGGAAACACCATATATTTT	CASSQGTGGPSGNTIYF	TRBD1	once	TRBV4-3	TRBJ1-3
TGTGCCAGCAGCCCCAGAGGCGCTGGCGCTGAAGCTTTCTTT	CASSPRGAGAEAFF	.	.	TRBV7-9	TRBJ1-1
TGTGCCATCAGTGAGTCGTGGGGGGAGTTTATGGATGAGCAGTTCTTC	CAISESWGEFMDEQFF	.	.	TRBV10-3	TRBJ2-1
TGTGCCAGCAGTGAAGGGGCAGCTTACAGAGCTAACTATGGCTACACCTTC	CASSEGAAYRANYGYTF	.	.	TRBV6-1	TRBJ1-2
TGTGCCAGCAGTTCACTAGCGGGGGAACACTACAATGAGCAGTTCTTC	CASSSLAGEHYNEQFF	TRBD2	.	TRBV6-5	TRBJ2-1
TGCGCCAGCAGGCTTAAGCGGGAGAAGGGAAATGAGCAGTTCTTC	CASRLKREKGNEQFF	TRBD2	.	TRBV10-2	TRBJ2-1
TGTGCCATCAGTGAGGGGGAAGGGGGAACTGAAGCTTTCTTT	CAISEGEGGTEAFF	.	few	TRBV10-3	TRBJ1-1
TGCGCCAGCAGACTAGCGGGAAACACCGGGGAGCTGTTTTTT	CASRLAGNTGELFF	TRBD2	.	TRBV10-2	TRBJ2-2
TGTGCCAGTACCGCCCAGGGAAAAACAACTAATGAAAAACTGTTTTTT	CASTAQGKTTNEKLFF	.	.	TRBV19	TRBJ1-4
TGTGCCAGTAGTATCACGGCTAGCGGGGCGCAGACCCAGTACTTC	CASSITASGAQTQYF	TRBD2	.	TRBV19	TRBJ2-5
TGCGCCAGCAGCCAAGAGACAGGCTTCTGGTCACCCCTCCACTTT	CASSQETGFWSPLHF	.	.	TRBV4-1	TRBJ1-6
TGTGCCAGCAGCCAGGGTCAGGGGATGAACACTGAAGCTTTCTTT	CASSQGQGMNTEAFF	.	.	TRBV4-2	TRBJ1-1
TGTGCCAGCAGTGAAAGGTCCCCAGGGTACGCCTCTAATTCACCCCTCCACTTT	CASSERSPGYASNSPLHF	.	few	TRBV2	TRBJ1-6
TGCGCCAGCAGCACTCACGGACAGGGGGACACCGGGGAGCTGTTTTTT	CASSTHGQGDTGELFF	TRBD1	.	TRBV5-1	TRBJ2-2
TGTGCCACCAGTGGACAGTCGGAAGCGTACAATGAGCAGTTCTTC	CATSGQSEAYNEQFF	.	.	TRBV24-1	TRBJ2-1
TGTGCCAGCCGGTCGGGACAGGGGCTTTATGGCTACACCTTC	CASRSGQGLYGYTF	TRBD1	few	TRBV19	TRBJ1-2
TGTGCCAGCAGCTTAGCGCTTGGGACAGGGTTCCACGAGCAGTACTTC	CASSLALGTGFHEQYF	TRBD1	many	TRBV7-2	TRBJ2-7
TGTGCTAGTGGTTTGATGGTAGCCGGATTCAATGAGCAGTTCTTC	CASGLMVAGFNEQFF	.	.	TRBV12-5	TRBJ2-1
TGTGCCAGCAGCTTTCTGTTAGGGGCACGGGGCTACACCTTC	CASSFLLGARGYTF	.	.	TRBV5-6	TRBJ1-2
TGTGCCAGCAGTTACTCAGGACAGACCTTGAACACTGAAGCTTTCTTT	CASSYSGQTLNTEAFF	.	.	TRBV6-5	TRBJ1-1
TGCGCCAGCAGCCAAGTCCAGGAGGTTTGGACTGAAGCTTTCTTT	CASSQVQEVWTEAFF	.	.	TRBV4-3	TRBJ1-1
TGTGCCATCCGAGCGGGGGGGCCCTACAATGAGCAGTTCTTC	CAIRAGGPYNEQFF	TRBD2	.	TRBV2	TRBJ2-1
TGTGCCAGCAGCCCGCATGGAGGCGTCTATGGCTACACCTTC	CASSPHGGVYGYTF	.	.	TRBV7-2	TRBJ1-2
TGCAGTGCTAACACAGGGTATGGCTACACCTTC	CSANTGYGYTF	.	.	TRBV20-1	TRBJ1-2
TGCGCCAGCAGCCAAGACAGGTCCAAAAACATTCAGTACTTC	CASSQDRSKNIQYF	.	.	TRBV4-3	TRBJ2-4
TGTGCCGGGCGGCGGGTTCACGAGCAGTACTTC	CAGRRVHEQYF	.	.	TRBV5-8	TRBJ2-7
TGTGCCAGTAGTATGGGACAGGGGGATGGTCAGCCCCAGCATTTT	CASSMGQGDGQPQHF	TRBD1	.	TRBV19	TRBJ1-5
TGTGCCAGCAGCCACGCGCGGCGAAACACTGAAGCTTTCTTT	CASSHARRNTEAFF	.	once	TRBV3-1/TRBV3-2	TRBJ1-1
TGTGCCAGCACCTCGGGACTAGCGGGAGGGACCCAGTACTTC	CASTSGLAGGTQYF	TRBD2	.	TRBV5-8	TRBJ2-5
TGTGCCAGCAGCCCCCAGGTGCAGTTACAAGAGACCCAGTACTTC	CASSPQVQLQETQYF	.	.	TRBV5-6	TRBJ2-5
TGCGCCAGCAGCCGCGCTCCACAGTATAGCAATCAGCCCCAGCATTTT	CASSRAPQYSNQPQHF	.	.	TRBV4-1	TRBJ1-5
TGTGCCAGCAGCTTATGGCTCTCTGGAAACACCATATATTTT	CASSLWLSGNTIYF	.	.	TRBV11-2	TRBJ1-3
TGTGCCAGCAGCCAAGTCGCTTGGGGCAGGGGTGGTACTGAAGCTTTCTTT	CASSQVAWGRGGTEAFF	.	.	TRBV7-9	TRBJ1-1
TGTGCCACCAGTGTTCGGTTAGCGGGAGGAGATGAGCAGTTCTTC	CATSVRLAGGDEQFF	TRBD2	.	TRBV24-1	TRBJ2-1
TGCGCCAGCAGCTTGGCTCGGCAGGGAGGCTATGGCTACACCTTC	CASSLARQGGYGYTF	.	.	TRBV5-1	TRBJ1-2
TGTGCCATCGGGCAGGGGGCCCCCTCTAACTATGGCTACACCTTC	CAIGQGAPSNYGYTF	TRBD1	.	TRBV10-3	TRBJ1-2
TGTGCCAGCAGCCAAGAATGGGAGGTGGGGAAGGATCAGCCCCAGCATTTT	CASSQEWEVGKDQPQHF	.	.	TRBV14	TRBJ1-5
TGCGCCAGCAGCCGAGCGGTCCAAGAGACCCAGTACTTC	CASSRAVQETQYF	.	.	TRBV4-1	TRBJ2-5
TGTGCCAGCAGCTTAGGACAGGGGAGCGGCTACACCTTC	CASSLGQGSGYTF	TRBD1	.	TRBV7-2	TRBJ1-2
TGTGCCTGGAATACAGGGTCCGGAAACACCATATATTTT	CAWNTGSGNTIYF	.	.	TRBV30	TRBJ1-3
TGTGCCAGCAGCTTAAAAAGGGGTGATGGTGAGCAGTTCTTC	CASSLKRGDGEQFF	.	.	TRBV7-9	TRBJ2-1
TGTGCCAGCAGCCGGGACCAAGAGACCCAGTACTTC	CASSRDQETQYF	.	.	TRBV7-9	TRBJ2-5
TGTGCCAGCAGCATAACTAGCGGGGGGCCGTACAATGAGCAGTTCTTC	CASSITSGGPYNEQFF	TRBD2	.	TRBV7-9	TRBJ2-1
TGTGCCAGCAGTGCCGGGACAGGGAACGAGCAGTACTTC	CASSAGTGNEQYF	TRBD1	.	TRBV25-1	TRBJ2-7
TGTGCCAGCTCACCACGAGGTCAGACAGGGGCAGTCATCATCTATGGCTACACCTTC	CASSPRGQTGAVIIYGYTF	TRBD1	.	TRBV18	TRBJ1-2
TGTGCCAGCAGCTTGGACGCGGCGGCAAAAGATACGCAGTATTTT	CASSLDAAAKDTQYF	.	few	TRBV5-6	TRBJ2-3
TGTGCCAGCAGCCAACAGGGGGCGCCCGGGGAGCTGTTTTTT	CASSQQGAPGELFF	TRBD1	.	TRBV14	TRBJ2-2
TGTGCCAGCAGTATAGGGACAGGACGGGAGACCCAGTACTTC	CASSIGTGRETQYF	TRBD1	.	TRBV6-5	TRBJ2-5
TGTGCCAGCAGCCAAATGACGGGAGGGTACAATGAGCAGTTCTTC	CASSQMTGGYNEQFF	TRBD2	.	TRBV3-1/TRBV3-2	TRBJ2-1
TGTGCCACCAGTGATCCCCACAGGGGAGAGGACTATGGCTACACCTTC	CATSDPHRGEDYGYTF	TRBD1	few	TRBV24-1	TRBJ1-2
TGTGCCAGCAGTTCAACCGGACAGGACTATGGCTACACCTTC	CASSSTGQDYGYTF	TRBD1	.	TRBV6-2/TRBV6-3	TRBJ1-2
TGCGCCAGCAGCCAAGAACTCAGCGGGAGGGCCTTTGGCAATGAGCAGTTCTTC	CASSQELSGRAFGNEQFF	TRBD2	.	TRBV4-3	TRBJ2-1
TGTGCCAGCAGTGCCGCGACAGTCAGCAATCAGCCCCAGCATTTT	CASSAATVSNQPQHF	.	.	TRBV2	TRBJ1-5
TGTGCCAGCTCACCACCCAGGGCAGGGCTAGGCACTGAAGCTTTCTTT	CASSPPRAGLGTEAFF	.	.	TRBV18	TRBJ1-1